This is a list of T cell receptor beta chains from one sample in a study of blood T cell repertoires in COVID-19. Using immunoSEQ multiplex PCR, the repertoire was profiled, and TCRdb retains in-frame clones only, with some absent. The sample has just under 150,000 clones; 75% to 90% are singletons. Sequencing was performed on peripheral blood. Receptors originate from a human donor in a cohort sampled during active COVID-19. Each CDR3 is given with its conserved first and last residue. The order of the fields is CDR3 protein, CDR3 DNA, clone size, V gene, J gene, D gene. D genes are given only for firm matches. Clone size, where shown, is once, few, many, or a class for clones that have expanded.

CASSHRDREASPLHF	TGCGCCAGCAGCCACAGAGACAGGGAGGCGTCACCCCTCCACTTT	.	TRBV4-1	TRBJ1-6	TRBD1
CASSLYPKEQYF	TGTGCCAGCAGCCTCTACCCGAAGGAGCAGTACTTC	.	TRBV3-1/TRBV3-2	TRBJ2-7	.
CASSPQGLDNEQYF	TGTGCCAGCAGCCCGCAGGGCTTGGATAACGAGCAGTACTTC	.	TRBV3-1/TRBV3-2	TRBJ2-7	.
CASSQVTDTQYF	TGTGCCAGCAGCCAAGTAACAGATACGCAGTATTTT	.	TRBV14	TRBJ2-3	.
CASSPDGGANTGELFF	TGTGCCAGCAGCCCTGATGGCGGGGCAAACACCGGGGAGCTGTTTTTT	once	TRBV9	TRBJ2-2	.
CSVISSSYNEQFF	TGCAGCGTTATAAGTAGCTCCTACAATGAGCAGTTCTTC	.	TRBV29-1	TRBJ2-1	.
CASSLLAGGIDTQYF	TGTGCCAGCAGCTTACTAGCGGGAGGTATAGATACGCAGTATTTT	.	TRBV11-1	TRBJ2-3	TRBD2
CASSVTGTSGGADEQYF	TGTGCCAGCAGCGTGACCGGGACTAGCGGGGGGGCGGATGAGCAGTACTTC	once	TRBV5-8	TRBJ2-7	TRBD2
CASSSGVRNQPQHF	TGCGCCAGCAGCTCAGGGGTCCGCAATCAGCCCCAGCATTTT	.	TRBV5-1	TRBJ1-5	.
CASSPRQGFFTEAFF	TGTGCCAGTAGTCCCCGACAGGGGTTTTTCACTGAAGCTTTCTTT	.	TRBV19	TRBJ1-1	TRBD1
CSALGLGGYTF	TGCAGTGCTTTGGGACTTGGGGGCTACACCTTC	.	TRBV20-1	TRBJ1-2	.
CASSVSAGRDTQYF	TGTGCCAGCAGTGTGTCGGCGGGAAGGGATACGCAGTATTTT	once	TRBV2	TRBJ2-3	.
CASSPLAGKYF	TGTGCCAGCAGCCCCTTAGCGGGGAAGTACTTC	once	TRBV2	TRBJ2-5	TRBD2
CASSVGEWSDTQYF	TGTGCCAGTAGTGTAGGCGAATGGTCAGATACGCAGTATTTT	once	TRBV19	TRBJ2-3	.
CSASPGGTDTQYF	TGCAGTGCTAGTCCAGGGGGCACAGATACGCAGTATTTT	.	TRBV20-1	TRBJ2-3	.
CASQAPGGLGNQPQHF	TGTGCCAGTCAGGCTCCAGGGGGCCTTGGGAATCAGCCCCAGCATTTT	.	TRBV19	TRBJ1-5	TRBD1
CASSPLTAGATTDTQYF	TGTGCCAGCAGCCCCCTGACGGCAGGGGCTACGACAGATACGCAGTATTTT	.	TRBV13	TRBJ2-3	.
CASSLEAAGLAEAFF	TGTGCCAGCAGCTTGGAAGCCGCAGGGTTAGCTGAAGCTTTCTTT	.	TRBV5-4	TRBJ1-1	.
CASSYRQHSEAFF	TGTGCCAGCAGTTACCGACAGCACTCTGAAGCTTTCTTT	.	TRBV6-6	TRBJ1-1	.
CASSLRMSGGTGELFF	TGTGCCAGCAGCTTAAGGATGAGCGGGGGAACCGGGGAGCTGTTTTTT	.	TRBV7-3	TRBJ2-2	TRBD2
CASSGKGLANTGELFF	TGTGCCAGCAGCGGAAAGGGACTAGCAAACACCGGGGAGCTGTTTTTT	.	TRBV11-2	TRBJ2-2	TRBD2
CASSEKAGEQETQYF	TGCGCCAGCAGTGAGAAAGCGGGGGAACAAGAGACCCAGTACTTC	.	TRBV10-2	TRBJ2-5	TRBD2
CAISELGAGGYTF	TGTGCCATCAGTGAGTTGGGGGCGGGTGGCTACACCTTC	.	TRBV10-3	TRBJ1-2	.
CASSLGPGTGILSYEQYF	TGTGCCAGCAGCTTGGGGCCCGGGACAGGGATCCTCTCCTACGAGCAGTACTTC	.	TRBV5-4	TRBJ2-7	TRBD1
CASSVSFDSGYNEQFF	TGTGCCAGCAGTGTGTCTTTCGATAGCGGCTACAATGAGCAGTTCTTC	.	TRBV2	TRBJ2-1	.
CASSKLDRVHYGYTF	TGTGCCAGCAGCAAACTGGACAGGGTGCACTATGGCTACACCTTC	.	TRBV21-1	TRBJ1-2	.
CASSIGLMNTEAFF	TGTGCCAGTAGTATTGGACTTATGAACACTGAAGCTTTCTTT	.	TRBV19	TRBJ1-1	.
CASSSNQGAGETQYF	TGTGCCAGCAGCTCCAATCAGGGGGCGGGAGAGACCCAGTACTTC	.	TRBV11-2	TRBJ2-5	TRBD1
CASSRDTNTEAFF	TGTGCCAGCAGCCGGGACACGAACACTGAAGCTTTCTTT	.	TRBV7-3	TRBJ1-1	.
CASNAGTAHSNQPQHF	TGTGCCAGCAATGCAGGGACAGCCCATAGCAATCAGCCCCAGCATTTT	.	TRBV2	TRBJ1-5	TRBD1
CAWSVWDNVATNEKLFF	TGTGCCTGGAGTGTCTGGGACAACGTTGCAACTAATGAAAAACTGTTTTTT	.	TRBV30	TRBJ1-4	.
CASRTGGASYTGELFF	TGTGCCAGCAGAACTGGGGGGGCGAGTTACACCGGGGAGCTGTTTTTT	once	TRBV28	TRBJ2-2	.
CASSLDRSDQPQHF	TGCGCCAGCAGCTTGGACAGGTCGGATCAGCCCCAGCATTTT	.	TRBV5-1	TRBJ1-5	.
CASSRTGTGDQPQHF	TGTGCCAGCAGTCGAACCGGGACAGGGGATCAGCCCCAGCATTTT	.	TRBV28	TRBJ1-5	TRBD1
CASSTANRPGTGELFF	TGTGCCAGCAGCACGGCCAACCGCCCGGGGACCGGGGAGCTGTTTTTT	.	TRBV9	TRBJ2-2	.
CASSTRQSSSYEQYF	TGTGCCAGTAGTACCAGACAGTCCAGCTCCTACGAGCAGTACTTC	once	TRBV19	TRBJ2-7	.
CASSRGAGAYYNEQFF	TGCGCCAGCAGCAGGGGGGCGGGAGCGTATTACAATGAGCAGTTCTTC	.	TRBV5-1	TRBJ2-1	.
CASSPRGSTDTQYF	TGTGCCAGCTCACCACGCGGGAGCACAGATACGCAGTATTTT	.	TRBV18	TRBJ2-3	.
CASSAQGTGNTIYF	TGCGCCAGCAGCGCTCAGGGAACTGGAAACACCATATATTTT	.	TRBV5-1	TRBJ1-3	.
CASSIQRTNNEQFF	TGTGCCAGTAGTATCCAGCGGACTAACAATGAGCAGTTCTTC	once	TRBV19	TRBJ2-1	.
CASSPTGNTEAFF	TGCGCCAGCAGCCCGACAGGGAACACTGAAGCTTTCTTT	.	TRBV5-1	TRBJ1-1	.
CASSLSGERGAKNIQYF	TGCGCCAGCAGTCTTTCAGGGGAACGAGGGGCCAAAAACATTCAGTACTTC	.	TRBV5-1	TRBJ2-4	.
CASSRAGGGETDTQYF	TGCGCCAGCAGCCGGGCAGGGGGCGGGGAAACAGATACGCAGTATTTT	.	TRBV5-1	TRBJ2-3	TRBD1
CASRETSGDTDTQYF	TGTGCCAGCAGAGAGACTAGCGGAGACACAGATACGCAGTATTTT	.	TRBV2	TRBJ2-3	TRBD2
CASSPAGLAEYNEQFF	TGTGCCAGCAGCCCGGCGGGACTAGCGGAGTACAATGAGCAGTTCTTC	.	TRBV5-6	TRBJ2-1	TRBD2
CASKRGGGNRGYTF	TGTGCCAGCAAGCGGGGTGGAGGGAATCGTGGCTACACCTTC	once	TRBV6-5	TRBJ1-2	.
CASTTGGYSPLHF	TGTGCCAGCACTACAGGGGGCTATTCACCCCTCCACTTT	.	TRBV28	TRBJ1-6	TRBD1
CASSIPRTGEDYGYTF	TGTGCCAGTAGTATCCCTAGGACAGGGGAAGACTATGGCTACACCTTC	.	TRBV19	TRBJ1-2	TRBD1
CASSVGEPDTQYF	TGTGCCAGCAGTGTCGGGGAGCCAGATACGCAGTATTTT	.	TRBV2	TRBJ2-3	.
CASSKGLADYNEQFF	TGTGCCAGCTCAAAGGGACTAGCGGATTACAATGAGCAGTTCTTC	.	TRBV18	TRBJ2-1	TRBD2
CASSRENEKLFF	TGTGCCAGCAGCCGAGAGAATGAAAAACTGTTTTTT	.	TRBV7-3	TRBJ1-4	.
CASSLDRDIIYGYTF	TGTGCCAGCAGCTTAGATCGGGACATCATCTATGGCTACACCTTC	.	TRBV11-2	TRBJ1-2	.
CASSSERSFPNTIYF	TGTGCCAGCAGCTCAGAGAGGTCTTTTCCAAACACCATATATTTT	.	TRBV9	TRBJ1-3	.
CACGRDRGSYEQYF	TGTGCCTGCGGCCGGGACAGGGGTTCCTACGAGCAGTACTTC	.	TRBV30	TRBJ2-7	TRBD1
CASSEAGGNGYGYTF	TGTGCCAGCAGTGAAGCGGGGGGGAACGGCTATGGCTACACCTTC	.	TRBV2	TRBJ1-2	.
CASSEALPGTPFDGYTF	TGTGCCAGCAGTGAAGCGCTTCCCGGGACTCCTTTTGATGGCTACACCTTC	.	TRBV2	TRBJ1-2	.
CASSMDRAEAFF	TGTGCCAGCAGCATGGACAGGGCTGAAGCTTTCTTT	.	TRBV7-9	TRBJ1-1	TRBD1
CASHTGFGYGYTF	TGCGCCAGCCATACAGGGTTTGGCTATGGCTACACCTTC	many	TRBV10-2	TRBJ1-2	.
CASDGSLGPDSNYGYTF	TGTGCCAGCGACGGATCGCTGGGCCCGGACTCTAACTATGGCTACACCTTC	.	TRBV2	TRBJ1-2	.